This TCR beta chain was identified in a study of graft-versus-host responses after intestinal transplantation. Study at large: Every one of the recipients received anti-thymocyte globulin induction and afterwards took tacrolimus and steroids for three to four years.

Points on this clone: Its antigen is currently unknown.

From germline, CDR1 is LGHNA and CDR2 YNFKEQ. V gave up 0 bases and J gave up 2 bases, with 17 bases separating them. This CDR3 has 18 amino acids. Using immunoSEQ multiplex PCR, the repertoire was profiled, and TCRdb retains in-frame clones only, with some absent. The sample holds just under 85,000 clones, approximately 90% seen once. The receptor was isolated from a human donor who was the organ donor for an intestinal transplant. The sample here was unstimulated CD8+ T cells sorted from spleen or lymph node cells, taken before transplant. The chain joins TRBV4-2 to TRBJ1-5; no clear D. CDR3 sequence (DNA): TGTGCCAGCAGCCAAGATTTGGCACCAGGAATGGGCAATCAGCCCCAGCATTTT. Its translation: CASSQDLAPGMGNQPQHF.